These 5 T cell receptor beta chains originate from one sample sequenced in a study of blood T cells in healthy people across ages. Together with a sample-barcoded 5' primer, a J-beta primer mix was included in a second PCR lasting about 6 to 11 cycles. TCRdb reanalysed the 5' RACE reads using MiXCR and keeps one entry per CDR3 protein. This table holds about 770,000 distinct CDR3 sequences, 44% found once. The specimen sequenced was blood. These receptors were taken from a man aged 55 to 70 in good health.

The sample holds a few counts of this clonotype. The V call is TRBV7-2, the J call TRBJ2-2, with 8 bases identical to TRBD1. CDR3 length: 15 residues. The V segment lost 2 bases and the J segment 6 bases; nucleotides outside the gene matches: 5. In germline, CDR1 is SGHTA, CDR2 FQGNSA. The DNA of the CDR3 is TGTGCCAGCAGCTTACTGGACAGGGTTGCCGGGGAGCTGTTTTTT. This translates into CASSLLDRVAGELFF.

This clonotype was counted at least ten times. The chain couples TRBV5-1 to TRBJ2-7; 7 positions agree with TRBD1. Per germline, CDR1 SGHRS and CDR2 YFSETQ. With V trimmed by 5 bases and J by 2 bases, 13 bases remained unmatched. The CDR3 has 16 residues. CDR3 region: CASRFSTGTATYEQYF. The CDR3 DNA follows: TGCGCCAGCAGGTTTTCAACTGGGACAGCAACCTACGAGCAGTACTTC. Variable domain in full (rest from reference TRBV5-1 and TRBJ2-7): KAGVTQTPRYLIKTRGQQVTLSCSPISGHRSVSWYQQTPGQGLQFLFEYFSETQRNKGNFPGRFSGRQFSNSRSEMNVSTLELGDSALYLCASRFSTGTATYEQYFGPGTRLTVT.

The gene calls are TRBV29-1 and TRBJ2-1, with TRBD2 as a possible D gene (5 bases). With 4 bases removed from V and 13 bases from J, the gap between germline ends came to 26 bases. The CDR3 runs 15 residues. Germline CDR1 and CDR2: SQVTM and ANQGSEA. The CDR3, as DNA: TGCAGCGTTGTGTGGCTAGCTATCCTGGAAGAGACCCAGTTCTTC. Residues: CSVVWLAILEETQFF.

CDR3 bases: TGTGCCAGCAGTTCCCCCGGGACAGGGTTTTACAATGAGCAGTTCTTC. It specifies CASSSPGTGFYNEQFF. The chain has TRBV28 and TRBJ2-1; 9 bases fit TRBD1. CDR3 size: 16 residues. The V gene end was trimmed by 4 bases and the J gene end by 4 bases; junction bases not matched to a gene: 8. Germline V lookup: CDR1 MDHEN, CDR2 SYDVKM.

Here the CDR3 reads CASRGTGSNRETQYF. Written as DNA, the CDR3 is TGTGCCAGCAGGGGGACAGGGTCGAATCGGGAGACCCAGTACTTC. This rearrangement joins TRBV5-6 to TRBJ2-5; TRBD1 matches 9 bases. This CDR3 is built from 15 residues. After removal of 5 bases from V and 5 bases from J, the junction contained 10 bases not matched to a gene. CDR1 is SGHDT, CDR2 YYEEEE, per germline.